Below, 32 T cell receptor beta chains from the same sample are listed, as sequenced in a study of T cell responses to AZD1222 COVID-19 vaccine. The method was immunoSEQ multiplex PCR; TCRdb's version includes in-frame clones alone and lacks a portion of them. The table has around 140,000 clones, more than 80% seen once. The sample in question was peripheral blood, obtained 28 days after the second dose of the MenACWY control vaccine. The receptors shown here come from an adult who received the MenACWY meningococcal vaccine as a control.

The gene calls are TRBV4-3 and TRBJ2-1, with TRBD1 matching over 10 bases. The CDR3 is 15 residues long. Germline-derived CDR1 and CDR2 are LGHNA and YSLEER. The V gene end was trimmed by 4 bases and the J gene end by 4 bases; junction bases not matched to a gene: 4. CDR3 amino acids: CASSRDRGGYNEQFF. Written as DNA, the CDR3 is TGCGCCAGCAGCCGGGACAGGGGAGGGTACAATGAGCAGTTCTTC.

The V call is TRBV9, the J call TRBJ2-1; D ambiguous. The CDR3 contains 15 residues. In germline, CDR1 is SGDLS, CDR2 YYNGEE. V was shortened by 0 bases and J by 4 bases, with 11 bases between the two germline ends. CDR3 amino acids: CASSVAPAEYNEQFF. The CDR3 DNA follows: TGTGCCAGCAGCGTAGCGCCAGCAGAGTACAATGAGCAGTTCTTC.

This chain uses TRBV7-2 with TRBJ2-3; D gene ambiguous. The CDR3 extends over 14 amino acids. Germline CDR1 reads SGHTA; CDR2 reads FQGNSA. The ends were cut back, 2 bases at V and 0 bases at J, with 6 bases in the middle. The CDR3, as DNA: TGTGCCAGCAGCTTATCCTTTAGCACAGATACGCAGTATTTT. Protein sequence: CASSLSFSTDTQYF.

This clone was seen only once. The CDR3 DNA reads as TGTGCCAGCAGTTCGGGCCTCGGGACTGAAGCTTTCTTT. This gives the protein CASSSGLGTEAFF. V gene TRBV6-5 combines with J gene TRBJ1-1, with D uncertain. CDR3 length equals 13 residues. With 4 bases removed from V and 5 bases from J, the gap between germline ends came to 11 bases. Germline V lookup: CDR1 MNHEY, CDR2 SVGAGI.

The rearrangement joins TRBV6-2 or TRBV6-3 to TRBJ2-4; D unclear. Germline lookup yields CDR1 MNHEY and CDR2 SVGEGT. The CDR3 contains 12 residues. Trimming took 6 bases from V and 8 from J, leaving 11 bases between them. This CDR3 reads CASSPTEDIQYF. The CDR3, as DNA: TGTGCCAGCAGCCCCACAGAGGACATTCAGTACTTC.

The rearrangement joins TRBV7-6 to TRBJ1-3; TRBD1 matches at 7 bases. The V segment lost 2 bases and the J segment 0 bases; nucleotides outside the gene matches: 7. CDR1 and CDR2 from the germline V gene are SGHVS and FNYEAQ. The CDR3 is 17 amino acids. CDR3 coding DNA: TGTGCCAGCAGCTTACTCCGGACAGGCATCTCTGGAAACACCATATATTTT. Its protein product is CASSLLRTGISGNTIYF.

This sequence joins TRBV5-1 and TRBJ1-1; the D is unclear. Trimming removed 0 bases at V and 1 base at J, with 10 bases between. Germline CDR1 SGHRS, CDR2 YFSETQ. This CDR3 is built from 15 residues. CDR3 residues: CASSLEGRGNTEAFF. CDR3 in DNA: TGCGCCAGCAGCTTGGAGGGTCGGGGGAACACTGAAGCTTTCTTT. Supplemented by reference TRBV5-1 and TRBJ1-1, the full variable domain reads KAGVTQTPRYLIKTRGQQVTLSCSPISGHRSVSWYQQTPGQGLQFLFEYFSETQRNKGNFPGRFSGRQFSNSRSEMNVSTLELGDSALYLCASSLEGRGNTEAFFGQGTRLTVV.

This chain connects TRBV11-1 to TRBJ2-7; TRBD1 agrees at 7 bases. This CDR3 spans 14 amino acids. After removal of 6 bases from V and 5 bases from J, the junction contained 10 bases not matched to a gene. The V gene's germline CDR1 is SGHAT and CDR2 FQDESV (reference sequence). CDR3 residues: CASRSGQAGDEQYF. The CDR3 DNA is TGTGCCAGCAGATCAGGACAGGCCGGGGACGAGCAGTACTTC.

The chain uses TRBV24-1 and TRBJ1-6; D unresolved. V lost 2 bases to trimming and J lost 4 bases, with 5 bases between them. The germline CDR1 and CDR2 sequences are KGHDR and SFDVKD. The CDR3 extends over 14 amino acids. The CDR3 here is CATSDSQYNSPLHF. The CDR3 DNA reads TGTGCCACCAGTGATTCTCAATATAATTCACCCCTCCACTTT.

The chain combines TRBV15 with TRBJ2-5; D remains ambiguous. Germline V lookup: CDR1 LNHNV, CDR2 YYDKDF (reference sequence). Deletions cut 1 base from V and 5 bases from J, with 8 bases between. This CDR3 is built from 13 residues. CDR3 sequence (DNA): TGTGCCACCAGCAGAGGTTTCTTGGAGACCCAGTACTTC. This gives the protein CATSRGFLETQYF. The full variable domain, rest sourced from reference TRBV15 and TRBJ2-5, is DAMVIQNPRYQVTQFGKPVTLSCSQTLNHNVMYWYQQKSSQAPKLLFHYYDKDFNNEADTPDNFQSRRPNTSFCFLDIRSPGLGDTAMYLCATSRGFLETQYFGPGTRLLVL.

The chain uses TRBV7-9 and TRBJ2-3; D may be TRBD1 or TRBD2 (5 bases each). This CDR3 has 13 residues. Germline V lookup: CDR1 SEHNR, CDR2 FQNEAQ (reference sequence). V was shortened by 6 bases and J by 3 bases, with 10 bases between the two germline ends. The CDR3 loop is CASSRGATDTQYF. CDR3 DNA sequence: TGTGCCAGCAGTCGAGGGGCGACAGATACGCAGTATTTT.

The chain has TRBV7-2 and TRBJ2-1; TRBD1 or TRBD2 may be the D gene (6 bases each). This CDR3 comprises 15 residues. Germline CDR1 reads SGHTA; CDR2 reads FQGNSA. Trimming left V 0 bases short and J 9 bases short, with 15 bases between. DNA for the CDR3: TGTGCCAGCAGCTTAGCTGGGACTGGGGGCAGTGAGCAGTTCTTC. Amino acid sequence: CASSLAGTGGSEQFF.

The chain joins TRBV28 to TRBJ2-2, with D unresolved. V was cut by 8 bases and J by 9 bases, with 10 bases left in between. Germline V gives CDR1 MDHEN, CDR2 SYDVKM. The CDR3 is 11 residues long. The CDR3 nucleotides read TGTGCCAGCTTAGATGCGAGGGAGCTGTTTTTT. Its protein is CASLDARELFF. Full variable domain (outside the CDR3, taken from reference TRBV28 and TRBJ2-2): DVKVTQSSRYLVKRTGEKVFLECVQDMDHENMFWYRQDPGLGLRLIYFSYDVKMKEKGDIPEGYSVSREKKERFSLILESASTNQTSMYLCASLDARELFFGEGSRLTVL.

DNA of the CDR3: TGTGCCAGCAGCTTGGAAGGGACACCGAAGGGGGGGGAGCTGTTTTTT. Translating gives CASSLEGTPKGGELFF. The rearrangement joins TRBV5-4 to TRBJ2-2, with D possibly being TRBD1 (6 bases). Trimming stripped 0 bases from V and 8 bases from J, with 17 bases between. The CDR3 extends over 16 amino acids. Germline V lookup: CDR1 SGHNT, CDR2 YYREEE (reference sequence).

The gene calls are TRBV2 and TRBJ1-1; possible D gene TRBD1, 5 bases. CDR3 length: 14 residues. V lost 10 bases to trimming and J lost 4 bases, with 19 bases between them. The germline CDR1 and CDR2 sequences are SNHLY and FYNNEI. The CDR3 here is CATLGGGGSTEAFF. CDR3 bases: TGTGCCACTCTCGGGGGTGGGGGTAGCACTGAAGCTTTCTTT.

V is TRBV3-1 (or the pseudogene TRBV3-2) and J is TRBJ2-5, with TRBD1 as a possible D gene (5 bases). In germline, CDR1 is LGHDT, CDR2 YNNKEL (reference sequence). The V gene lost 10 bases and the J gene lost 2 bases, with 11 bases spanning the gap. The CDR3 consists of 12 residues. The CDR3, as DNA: TGTGCCACAGGACAAGAGCAAGAGACCCAGTACTTC. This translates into CATGQEQETQYF.

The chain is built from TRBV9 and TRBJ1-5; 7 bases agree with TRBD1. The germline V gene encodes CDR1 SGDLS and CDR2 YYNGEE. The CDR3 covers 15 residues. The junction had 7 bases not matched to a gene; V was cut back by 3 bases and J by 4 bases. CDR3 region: CASSGSGTANQPQHF. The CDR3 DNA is TGTGCCAGCAGCGGATCAGGGACAGCTAATCAGCCCCAGCATTTT.

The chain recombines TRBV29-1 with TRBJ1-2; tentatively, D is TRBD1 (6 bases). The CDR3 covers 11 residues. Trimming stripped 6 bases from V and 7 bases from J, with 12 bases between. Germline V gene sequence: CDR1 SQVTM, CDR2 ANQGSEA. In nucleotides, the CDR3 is TGCAGCGTAGCAGGGGTGTCTGGCTACACCTTC. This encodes CSVAGVSGYTF.

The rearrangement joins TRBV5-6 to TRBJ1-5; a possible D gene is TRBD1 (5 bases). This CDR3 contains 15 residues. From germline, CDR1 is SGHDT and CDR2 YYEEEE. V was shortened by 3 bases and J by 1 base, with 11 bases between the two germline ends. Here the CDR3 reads CASSSSTGSNQPQHF. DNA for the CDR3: TGTGCCAGCAGCTCTAGTACAGGAAGCAATCAGCCCCAGCATTTT. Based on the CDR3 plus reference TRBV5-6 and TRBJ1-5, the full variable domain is DAGVTQSPTHLIKTRGQQVTLRCSPKSGHDTVSWYQQALGQGPQFIFQYYEEEERQRGNFPDRFSGHQFPNYSSELNVNALLLGDSALYLCASSSSTGSNQPQHFGDGTRLSIL.

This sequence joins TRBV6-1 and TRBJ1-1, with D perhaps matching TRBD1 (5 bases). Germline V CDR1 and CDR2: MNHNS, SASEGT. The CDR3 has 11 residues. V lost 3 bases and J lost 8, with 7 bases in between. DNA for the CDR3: TGTGCCAGCAGTGAGTGGGGGGAAGCTTTCTTT. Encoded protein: CASSEWGEAFF.

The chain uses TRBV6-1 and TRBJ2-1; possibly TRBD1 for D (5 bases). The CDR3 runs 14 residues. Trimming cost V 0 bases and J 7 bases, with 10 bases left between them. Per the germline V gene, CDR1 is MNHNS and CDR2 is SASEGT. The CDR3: CASSEASGLNEQFF. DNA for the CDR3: TGTGCCAGCAGTGAAGCGTCAGGGCTGAATGAGCAGTTCTTC.

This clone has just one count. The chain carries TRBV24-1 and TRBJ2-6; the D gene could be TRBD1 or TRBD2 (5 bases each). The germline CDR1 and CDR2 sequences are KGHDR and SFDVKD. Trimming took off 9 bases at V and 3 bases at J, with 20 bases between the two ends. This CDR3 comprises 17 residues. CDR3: CATAPGPSKYGANVLTF. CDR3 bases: TGTGCCACCGCACCGGGACCAAGTAAATATGGGGCCAACGTCCTGACTTTC.

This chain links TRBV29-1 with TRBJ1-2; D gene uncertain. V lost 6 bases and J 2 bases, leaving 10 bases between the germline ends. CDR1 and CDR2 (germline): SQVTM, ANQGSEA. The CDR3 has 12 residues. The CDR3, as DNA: TGCAGCGTCGGGTTGAGGAACTATGGCTACACCTTC. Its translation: CSVGLRNYGYTF.

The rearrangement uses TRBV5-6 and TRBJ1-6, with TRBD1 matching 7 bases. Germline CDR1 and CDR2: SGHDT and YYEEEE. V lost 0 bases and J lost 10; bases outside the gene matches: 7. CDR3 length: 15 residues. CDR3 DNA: TGTGCCAGCAGCTTGGGACAGGGTACCCAATCACCCCTCCACTTT. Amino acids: CASSLGQGTQSPLHF.

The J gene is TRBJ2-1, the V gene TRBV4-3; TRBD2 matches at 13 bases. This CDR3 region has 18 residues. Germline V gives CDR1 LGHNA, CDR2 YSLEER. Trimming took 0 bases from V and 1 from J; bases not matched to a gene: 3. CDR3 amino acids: CASSQELAGGISYNEQFF. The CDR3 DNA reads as TGCGCCAGCAGCCAAGAACTAGCGGGGGGGATTTCCTACAATGAGCAGTTCTTC.

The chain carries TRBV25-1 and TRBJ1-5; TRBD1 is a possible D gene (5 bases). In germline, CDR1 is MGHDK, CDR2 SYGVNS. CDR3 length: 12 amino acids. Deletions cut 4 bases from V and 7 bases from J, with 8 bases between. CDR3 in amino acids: CASSVGGQPQHF. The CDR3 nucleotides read TGTGCCAGCAGTGTCGGGGGACAGCCCCAGCATTTT.

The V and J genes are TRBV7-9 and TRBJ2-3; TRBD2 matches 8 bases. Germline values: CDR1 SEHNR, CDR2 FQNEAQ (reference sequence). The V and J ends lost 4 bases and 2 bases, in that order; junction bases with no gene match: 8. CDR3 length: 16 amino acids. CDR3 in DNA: TGTGCCAGCAGCTCTCTGGGTAGCGGGGCCACAGATACGCAGTATTTT. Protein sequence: CASSSLGSGATDTQYF.

The CDR3 DNA is TGTGCCAGCAGCCGACAGGGGGCCATCGCTACGCAGTATTTT. It encodes CASSRQGAIATQYF. The gene calls are TRBV7-3 and TRBJ2-3, with TRBD1 matching over 10 bases. The CDR3 loop spans 14 amino acids. The germline V gene encodes CDR1 SGHTA and CDR2 FQGTGA. V was clipped by 5 bases and J by 8 bases; unmatched bases: 7.

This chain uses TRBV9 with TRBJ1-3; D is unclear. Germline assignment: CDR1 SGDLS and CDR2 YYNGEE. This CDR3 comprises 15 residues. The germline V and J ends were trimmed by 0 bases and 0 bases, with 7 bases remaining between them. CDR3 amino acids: CASSVDLVSGNTIYF. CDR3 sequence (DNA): TGTGCCAGCAGCGTAGACTTGGTCTCTGGAAACACCATATATTTT.

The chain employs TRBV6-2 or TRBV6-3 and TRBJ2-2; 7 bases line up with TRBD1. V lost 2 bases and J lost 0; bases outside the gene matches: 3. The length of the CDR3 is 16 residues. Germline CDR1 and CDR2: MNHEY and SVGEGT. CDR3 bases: TGTGCCAGCAGTTACCACAGGGGAACGAACACCGGGGAGCTGTTTTTT. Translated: CASSYHRGTNTGELFF.

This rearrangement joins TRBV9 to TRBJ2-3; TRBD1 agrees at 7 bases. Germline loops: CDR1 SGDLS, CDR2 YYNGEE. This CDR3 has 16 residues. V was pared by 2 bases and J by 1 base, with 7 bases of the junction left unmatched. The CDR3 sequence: CASSVRTGDRTDTQYF. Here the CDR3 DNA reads TGTGCCAGCAGCGTCCGAACAGGGGACCGCACAGATACGCAGTATTTT.

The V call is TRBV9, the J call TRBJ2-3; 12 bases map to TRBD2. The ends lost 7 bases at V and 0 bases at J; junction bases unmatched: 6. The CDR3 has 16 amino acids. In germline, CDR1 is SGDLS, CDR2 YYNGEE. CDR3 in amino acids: CASDLAGGPSTDTQYF. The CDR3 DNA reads TGTGCCAGCGACCTAGCGGGAGGGCCTAGCACAGATACGCAGTATTTT.